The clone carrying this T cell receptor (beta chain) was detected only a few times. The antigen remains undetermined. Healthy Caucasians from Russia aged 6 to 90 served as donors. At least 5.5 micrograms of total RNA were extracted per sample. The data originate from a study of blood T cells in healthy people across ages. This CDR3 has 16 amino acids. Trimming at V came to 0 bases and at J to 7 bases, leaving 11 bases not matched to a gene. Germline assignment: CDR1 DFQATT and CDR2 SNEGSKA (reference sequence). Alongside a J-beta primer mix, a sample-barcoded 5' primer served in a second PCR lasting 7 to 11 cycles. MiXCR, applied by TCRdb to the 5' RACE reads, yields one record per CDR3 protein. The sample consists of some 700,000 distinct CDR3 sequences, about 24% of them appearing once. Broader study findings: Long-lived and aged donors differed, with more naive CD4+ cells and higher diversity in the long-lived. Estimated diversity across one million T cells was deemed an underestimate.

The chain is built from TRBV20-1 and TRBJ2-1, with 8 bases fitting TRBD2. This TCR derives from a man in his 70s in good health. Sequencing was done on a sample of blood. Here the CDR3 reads CSARDFGRAFSNEQFF. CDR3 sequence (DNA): TGCAGTGCTAGAGATTTCGGGAGGGCCTTTAGTAATGAGCAGTTCTTC.